Here is one TCR beta chain with its context. Its target is unknown. Sequencing used immunoSEQ multiplex PCR; TCRdb keeps in-frame clones, though not all of them. Among some 100,000 clones listed, around 87% were seen once. The V end lost 0 bases, the J end lost 5 bases, and 13 bases lay between the germline ends. Germline CDR1 and CDR2: SGHAT and FQNNGV. The CDR3 has 15 residues. These data belong to a study of T cell responses to AZD1222 COVID-19 vaccine. Regarding the study as a whole: Nearly half of unique spike-specific TCRs reportedly avoided B.1.351 and B.1.1.7 mutated regions.

This rearrangement joins TRBV11-2 to TRBJ1-1; weak D call: TRBD1 (5 bases). This sample comprised peripheral blood, obtained on day 0 of AZD1222 vaccination. This sequence originates from an adult in good health. CDR3 bases: TGTGCCAGCAGCTTAGACGCAGGGCCCAGGACTGAAGCTTTCTTT. Translation: CASSLDAGPRTEAFF.